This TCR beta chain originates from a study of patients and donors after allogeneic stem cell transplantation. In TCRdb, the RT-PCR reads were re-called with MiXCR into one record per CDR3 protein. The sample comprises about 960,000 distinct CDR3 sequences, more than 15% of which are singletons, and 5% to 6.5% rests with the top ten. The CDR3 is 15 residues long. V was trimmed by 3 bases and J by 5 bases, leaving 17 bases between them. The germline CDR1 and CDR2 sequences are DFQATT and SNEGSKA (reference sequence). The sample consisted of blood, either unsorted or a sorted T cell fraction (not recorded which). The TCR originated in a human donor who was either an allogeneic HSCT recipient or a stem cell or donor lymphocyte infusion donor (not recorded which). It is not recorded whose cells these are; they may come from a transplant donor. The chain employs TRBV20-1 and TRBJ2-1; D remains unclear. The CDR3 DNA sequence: TGCAGTGCTAGTTTTAGACGACCGCTAAACAATGAGCAGTTCTTC. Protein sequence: CSASFRRPLNNEQFF.